This TCR beta chain was retrieved from a study of T-cell memory formation after mild COVID-19 (dated by TCRdb to 2020 to 2023). For context, the study as a whole: TCR sequence clusters from the two donors were found to be largely donor specific. In two donors, T-cell clones that expanded and contracted after mild COVID-19 were followed by sequencing TCRalpha and TCRbeta repertoires longitudinally. Two young, previously healthy adult volunteers, one female and one male, were included in the cohort. Here is what the overall study found, with its caveats: The second-wave clones that peaked on day 37 were not confirmed to be SARS-CoV-2 specific. Contracting CD4+ clones turned up mainly in the CM and EM memory subsets, whereas EMRA was where CD8+ clones were enriched. Only a couple of mild cases were covered by the study, and larger cohorts that include severe cases with pre-infection samples were considered necessary. Some responding clones were detected in pre-infection memory, which suggested that pre-existing cross-reactive memory T cells had joined the SARS-CoV-2 response. Clones contracting from day 15 to 85 had balanced CD4/CD8 phenotypes, while a second wave expanding from day 15 to 37 was biased towards CD4+.

V is pared back by 2 bases and J by 2 bases, with 17 bases lying between the germline termini. The CDR3 measures 16 amino acids from cysteine to phenylalanine. CDR3 DNA is the only sequence kept; it has 48 bases, read in frame from the first base. The germline V gene sets CDR1 to SGHRS and CDR2 to YFSETQ. With respect to this clonotype: It lacks a known antigen. There are no base qualities to consult, and no much larger clone falls within one base.

Sequencing was carried out with an Illumina NovaSeq 6000. TCRalpha and TCRbeta cDNA libraries were built by 5'RACE with constant-segment primers, adding sample barcodes and unique molecular identifiers. RNA was extracted from every sample with Trizol reagent. Library amplification was performed in two PCR steps, and a second sample barcode and Illumina TruSeq adapters were introduced in the second step. Sequencing of libraries was performed on an Illumina NovaSeq with 2 x 150 bp paired-end reads. The paper's data handling went like this. With migec v1.2.7, reads were demultiplexed and then collapsed into UMI-guided consensus sequences. Using mixcr v2.1.11, UMI consensuses were aligned to TRA and TRB V and J templates and then assembled into clonotypes. A clonotype was counted as expanded or contracted only when both edgeR and NoisET called the clonotype significant, with the noise models trained on biological replicates. For edgeR calls, the cutoffs were a false discovery rate-adjusted p below 0.01 and a log2 fold-change threshold of 1. As an exploratory analysis of dynamics, max-normalized trajectories of the 1000 most abundant clonotypes were examined by PCA with hierarchical clustering. Each responding clone was given a CD4 or CD8 phenotype based on the CD4+ and CD8+ repertoires, which had been sequenced separately. TCRdb reprocessing: public reads trimmed at Q25 with fastp, clones called with MiXCR, in-frame beta chains kept. Records with the same CDR3 protein are collapsed into one entry carrying the most frequent genes and DNA. These V and J calls derive from TCRdb rather than the authors' analysis. Recorded for this sample are 350,000 to 450,000 distinct CDR3 sequences; 25% to 30% of them occurred a single time. The top ten clones comprise roughly 12% of the sample.

Ficoll-Paque density gradient centrifugation was the method used to isolate PBMCs. The chain couples TRBV5-1 to TRBJ2-7; there is no confident call for the D gene. The sequence derives from an adult woman who had mild COVID-19 (a few samples of this study predate the infection). The sample titles of this study are shuffled in the database, so cell type and time point are left out; the donor was told from shared clones. Sequencing was performed on PBMCs or a T cell subset sorted from them (not recorded which). In nucleotides, the sequence is TGCGCCAGCAGCTTAAGGCAGGACGGCTCCCCCTACGAGCAGTACTTC. Translation gives CASSLRQDGSPYEQYF.